These 2 T cell receptor beta chains share one sample of origin, sequenced in a study of T cells in Graves' hyperthyroidism and ophthalmopathy. Researchers took RNA transcripts and amplified the TCR beta CDR3 regions from them. The HTBI primer set served for first-round RT-PCR of the TCR CDR3. MiXCR was run by TCRdb on the multiplex PCR reads, yielding one entry per CDR3 protein. The sample carries roughly 700,000 distinct CDR3 sequences, 17% recorded once. Sequencing used blood. The receptors originated from a man aged 45-65 years with Graves' hyperthyroidism.

This clonotype was seen many times. This chain joins TRBV12-3 or TRBV12-4 and TRBJ1-1, with a possible D match to TRBD1 (5 bases). Between the trimmed V and J ends, which lost 3 bases and 4 bases, there was a span of 12 bases. This CDR3 region has 14 residues. The CDR3 reads CASSFSRRGTEAFF. CDR3 coding DNA: TGTGCCAGCAGTTTCTCTCGGAGGGGCACTGAAGCTTTCTTT.

The rearrangement uses TRBV29-1 and TRBJ2-5, with 13 bases identical to TRBD2. This CDR3 has 16 residues. Germline assignment: CDR1 SQVTM and CDR2 ANQGSEA. With V trimmed by 3 bases and J by 4 bases, 8 bases remained unmatched. The CDR3 reads CSVDGTSGKNPETQYF. DNA for the CDR3: TGCAGCGTTGACGGGACTAGCGGGAAGAATCCAGAGACCCAGTACTTC.